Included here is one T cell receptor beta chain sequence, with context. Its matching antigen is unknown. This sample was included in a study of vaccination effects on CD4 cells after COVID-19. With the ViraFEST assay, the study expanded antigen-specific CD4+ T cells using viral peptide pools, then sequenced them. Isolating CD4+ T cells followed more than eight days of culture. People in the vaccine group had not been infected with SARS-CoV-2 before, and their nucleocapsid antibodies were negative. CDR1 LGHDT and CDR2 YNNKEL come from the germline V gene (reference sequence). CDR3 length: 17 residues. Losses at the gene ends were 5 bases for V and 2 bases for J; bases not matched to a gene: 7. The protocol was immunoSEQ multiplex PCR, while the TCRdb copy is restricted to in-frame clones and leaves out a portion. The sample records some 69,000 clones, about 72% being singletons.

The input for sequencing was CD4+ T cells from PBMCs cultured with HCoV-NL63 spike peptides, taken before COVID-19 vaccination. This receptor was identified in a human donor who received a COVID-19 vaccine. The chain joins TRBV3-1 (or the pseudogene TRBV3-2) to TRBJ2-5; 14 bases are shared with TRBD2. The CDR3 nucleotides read TGTGCCAGCAGCTTCCGACTAGCGGGGGGGAATCAAGAGACCCAGTACTTC. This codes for CASSFRLAGGNQETQYF.